The rows below give T cell receptor beta chains drawn from one sample of a study of prognosis after radiotherapy for stage I lung cancer. Each CDR3 protein is one row after TCRdb ran MiXCR on the multiplex PCR reads. The repertoire holds some 28,000 distinct CDR3 sequences, with around 30% as singletons. The sequencing here drew on PBMCs, taken before or after stereotactic body radiation therapy (not recorded which). Receptors were obtained from a donor over 45 with non-small cell lung cancer. Both conserved end residues are part of each CDR3. The order of the fields is V gene, D gene, CDR3 length, clone size, J gene, CDR3 DNA, CDR3 protein. D genes are given only for firm matches. Size tells how often a clone was seen (once, few, many) or the class of an expanded clone, and some rows leave it out.

V: TRBV11-3; D: TRBD1; length: 18; size: -; J: TRBJ1-2; DNA: TGTGCCAGCGACCACACCGGGACAGGAATCCTGGCTGTCTATGGCTACACCTTC; CDR3: CASDHTGTGILAVYGYTF
V: TRBV2; D: TRBD2; length: 14; size: many; J: TRBJ2-7; DNA: TGTGCCAGCAGTCCCGGACTAGCGACCCACGAGCAGTACTTC; CDR3: CASSPGLATHEQYF
V: TRBV5-1; D: -; length: 14; size: many; J: TRBJ1-1; DNA: TGCGCCGGCAGCTTATCTAACCTGAACACTGAAGCTTTCTTT; CDR3: CAGSLSNLNTEAFF
V: TRBV7-2; D: TRBD1; length: 14; size: many; J: TRBJ2-5; DNA: TGTGCCAGCAGCTCACGGGACAGGGCAGAGACCCAGTACTTC; CDR3: CASSSRDRAETQYF
V: TRBV5-8; D: -; length: 14; size: many; J: TRBJ1-5; DNA: TGTGCCAGCAGCTTGGTGGAGGGAAGTCAGCCCCAGCATTTT; CDR3: CASSLVEGSQPQHF
V: TRBV5-1; D: TRBD2; length: 14; size: -; J: TRBJ2-7; DNA: TGCGCCAGCAGGACAGCGGGAGTCGGGTACGAGCAGTACTTC; CDR3: CASRTAGVGYEQYF
V: TRBV7-8; D: -; length: 14; size: many; J: TRBJ2-7; DNA: TGTGCCAGCAGCTTAGGCAGCAGCTCCTACGAGCAGTACTTC; CDR3: CASSLGSSSYEQYF
V: TRBV19; D: -; length: 12; size: many; J: TRBJ2-7; DNA: TGTGCCAGTAGTGTCAGGGGAGGCGAGCAGTACTTC; CDR3: CASSVRGGEQYF
V: TRBV27; D: -; length: 13; size: many; J: TRBJ1-2; DNA: TGTGCCAGCTCCTGGAGGGGTGCCTATGGCTACACCTTC; CDR3: CASSWRGAYGYTF
V: TRBV6-2/TRBV6-3; D: -; length: 14; size: many; J: TRBJ2-5; DNA: TGTGCCAGCAGTTACCCCGGTCAGGAAGAGACCCAGTACTTC; CDR3: CASSYPGQEETQYF
V: TRBV15; D: TRBD2; length: 17; size: many; J: TRBJ2-1; DNA: TGTGCCACCAGCAGAGGCCTAGCGGGGTCCTCCTACAATGAGCAGTTCTTC; CDR3: CATSRGLAGSSYNEQFF
V: TRBV11-2; D: -; length: 15; size: many; J: TRBJ2-7; DNA: TGTGCCAGCAGCTTAGCCCGGGTATCGGACCACGAGCAGTACTTC; CDR3: CASSLARVSDHEQYF
V: TRBV9; D: -; length: 13; size: many; J: TRBJ2-7; DNA: TGTGCCAGCAGTCCAGGGGTGTTCGACGAGCAGTACTTC; CDR3: CASSPGVFDEQYF
V: TRBV7-9; D: -; length: 18; size: many; J: TRBJ1-1; DNA: TGTGCCAGCAGCTTAGCGCAAGAAGGTGTCTACCGGTGGACTGAAGCTTTCTTT; CDR3: CASSLAQEGVYRWTEAFF
V: TRBV29-1; D: -; length: 12; size: many; J: TRBJ1-1; DNA: TGCAGCGTTGTATTGACCAACACTGAAGCTTTCTTT; CDR3: CSVVLTNTEAFF
V: TRBV6-5; D: -; length: 14; size: medium-sized; J: TRBJ2-3; DNA: TGTGCCAGCAGTTACGGAGGGGACACAGATACGCAGTATTTT; CDR3: CASSYGGDTDTQYF
V: TRBV28; D: TRBD1; length: 14; size: many; J: TRBJ1-5; DNA: TGTGCCAGCAGTCCGCCAGGGGGTGGTCAGCCCCAGCATTTT; CDR3: CASSPPGGGQPQHF
V: TRBV27; D: -; length: 15; size: many; J: TRBJ1-5; DNA: TGTGCCAGCAGTTTTGGAGCGGCCCGCAATCAGCCCCAGCATTTT; CDR3: CASSFGAARNQPQHF
V: TRBV11-1; D: TRBD2; length: 15; size: many; J: TRBJ2-1; DNA: TGTGCCAGCAGCTTAGGAGCGGGGGGGCCCCGGGAGCAGTTCTTC; CDR3: CASSLGAGGPREQFF
V: TRBV20-1; D: -; length: 15; size: many; J: TRBJ2-1; DNA: TGCAGTGCTAGAGAGGCTAGGTGGTGGGACAATGAGCAGTTCTTC; CDR3: CSAREARWWDNEQFF
V: TRBV20-1; D: -; length: 15; size: -; J: TRBJ2-3; DNA: TGCAGTGCACCCATAGGGGGGACGAGCACAGATGCGCAGTATTTT; CDR3: CSAPIGGTSTDAQYF
V: TRBV2; D: TRBD1; length: 13; size: many; J: TRBJ1-5; DNA: TGTGCCAGCAGTGGGGGACAGCAGCGGCCCCAGCATTTT; CDR3: CASSGGQQRPQHF